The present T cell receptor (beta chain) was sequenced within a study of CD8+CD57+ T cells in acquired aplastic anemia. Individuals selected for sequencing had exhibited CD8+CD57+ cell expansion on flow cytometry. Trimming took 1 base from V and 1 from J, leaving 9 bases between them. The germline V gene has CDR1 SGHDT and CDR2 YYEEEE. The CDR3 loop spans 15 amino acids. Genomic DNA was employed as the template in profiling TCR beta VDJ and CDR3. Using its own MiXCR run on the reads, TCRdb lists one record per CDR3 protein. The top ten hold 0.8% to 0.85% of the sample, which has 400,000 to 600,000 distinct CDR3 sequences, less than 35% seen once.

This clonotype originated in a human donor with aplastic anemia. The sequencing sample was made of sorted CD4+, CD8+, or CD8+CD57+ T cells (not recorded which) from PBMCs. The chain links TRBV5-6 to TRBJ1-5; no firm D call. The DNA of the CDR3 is TGTGCCAGCAGCTTGCGGCGTAGGAGCAATCAGCCCCAGCATTTT. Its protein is CASSLRRRSNQPQHF.